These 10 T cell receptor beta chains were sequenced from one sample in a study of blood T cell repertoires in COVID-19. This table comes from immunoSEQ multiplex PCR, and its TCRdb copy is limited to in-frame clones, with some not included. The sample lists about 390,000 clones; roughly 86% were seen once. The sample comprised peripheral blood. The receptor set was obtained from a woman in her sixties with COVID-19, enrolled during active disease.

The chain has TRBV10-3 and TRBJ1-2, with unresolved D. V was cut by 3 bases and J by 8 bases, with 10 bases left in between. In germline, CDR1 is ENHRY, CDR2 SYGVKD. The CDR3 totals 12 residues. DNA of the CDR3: TGTGCCATCAGTGAAAGGATCGGGGGCTACACCTTC. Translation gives CAISERIGGYTF.

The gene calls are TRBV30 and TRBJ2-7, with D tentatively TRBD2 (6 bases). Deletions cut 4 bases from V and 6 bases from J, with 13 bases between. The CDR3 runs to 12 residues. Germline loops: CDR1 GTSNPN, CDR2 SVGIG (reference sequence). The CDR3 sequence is CAWTGAGFEQYF. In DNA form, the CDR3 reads TGTGCCTGGACCGGTGCGGGGTTCGAGCAGTACTTC.

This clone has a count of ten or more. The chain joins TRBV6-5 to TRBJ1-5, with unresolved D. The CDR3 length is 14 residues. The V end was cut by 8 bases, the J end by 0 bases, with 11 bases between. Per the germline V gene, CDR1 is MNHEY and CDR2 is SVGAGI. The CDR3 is CASDKAYSNQPQHF. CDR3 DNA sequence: TGTGCCAGCGACAAGGCCTATAGCAATCAGCCCCAGCATTTT.

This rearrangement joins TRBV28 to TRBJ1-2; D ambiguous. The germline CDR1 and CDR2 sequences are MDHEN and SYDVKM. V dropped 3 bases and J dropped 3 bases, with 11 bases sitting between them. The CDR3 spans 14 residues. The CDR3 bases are TGTGCCAGCAGTTTCCCCGTACACGACTATGGCTACACCTTC. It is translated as CASSFPVHDYGYTF.

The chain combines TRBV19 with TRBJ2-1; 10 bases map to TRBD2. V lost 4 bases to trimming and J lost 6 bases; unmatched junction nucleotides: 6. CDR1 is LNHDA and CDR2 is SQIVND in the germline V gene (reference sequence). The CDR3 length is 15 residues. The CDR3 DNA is TGTGCCAGTAGTACATCGGGACTAGCGATCAATGAGCAGTTCTTC. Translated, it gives CASSTSGLAINEQFF.

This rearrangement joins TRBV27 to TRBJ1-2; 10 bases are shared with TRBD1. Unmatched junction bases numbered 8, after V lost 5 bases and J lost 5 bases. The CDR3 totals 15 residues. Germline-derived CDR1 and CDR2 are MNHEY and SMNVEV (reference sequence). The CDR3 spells CASSAFRDRGYGYTF. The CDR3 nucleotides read TGTGCCAGCAGTGCCTTTAGGGACAGGGGTTATGGCTACACCTTC.

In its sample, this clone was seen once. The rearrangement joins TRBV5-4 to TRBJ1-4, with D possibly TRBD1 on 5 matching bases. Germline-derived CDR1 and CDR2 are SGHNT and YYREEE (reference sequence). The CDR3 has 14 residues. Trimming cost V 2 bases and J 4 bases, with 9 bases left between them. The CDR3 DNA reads TGTGCCAGCAGCTTAGGGGCAGTTAATGAAAAACTGTTTTTT. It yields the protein CASSLGAVNEKLFF.

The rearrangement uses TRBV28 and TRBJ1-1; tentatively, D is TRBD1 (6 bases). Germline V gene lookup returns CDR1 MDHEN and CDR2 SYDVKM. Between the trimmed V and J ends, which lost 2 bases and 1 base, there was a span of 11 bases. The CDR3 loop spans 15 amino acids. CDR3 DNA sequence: TGTGCCAGCAGTTTAGAGGGGGTTGAGAACACTGAAGCTTTCTTT. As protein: CASSLEGVENTEAFF.

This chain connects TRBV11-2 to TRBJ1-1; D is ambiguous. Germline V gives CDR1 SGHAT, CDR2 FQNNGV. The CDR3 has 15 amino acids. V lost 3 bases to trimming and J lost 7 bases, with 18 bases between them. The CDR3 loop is CASSLGGQLGLEAFF. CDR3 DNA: TGTGCCAGCAGCTTGGGTGGGCAGCTCGGACTTGAAGCTTTCTTT.

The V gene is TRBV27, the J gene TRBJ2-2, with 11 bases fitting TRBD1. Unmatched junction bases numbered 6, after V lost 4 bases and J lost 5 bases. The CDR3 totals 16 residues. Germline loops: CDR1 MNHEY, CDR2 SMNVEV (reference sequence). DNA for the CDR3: TGTGCCAGCAGTTCCTGGACAGGGGGCAAGACCGGGGAGCTGTTTTTT. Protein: CASSSWTGGKTGELFF.